The entry below gives a single TCR beta chain sequence along with its context. Which antigen it targets is not known. A single base separates this from a much larger clone, so it may be a read error. This entry comes from a study of read filtering for tumor transcriptome and immune sequencing (dated by TCRdb to the early 2020s). About the investigation overall: The cohort consisted of some 17 male and around 14 female patients, with a mean age of about 66 years and an age range of 47 to 80. The study compared TCR repertoires from targeted immune repertoire sequencing and bulk whole-transcriptome sequencing run on the same bone marrow samples. TCR-region mapped reads per sample ranged from about 4 to 10.27 million with IR-seq versus only roughly 75 to 1273 with RNA-seq. After DNase treatment, whole-transcriptome libraries were prepared with the TruSeq RNA Access Library Prep Kit. By revised international staging, 8 patients were R-ISS I, about 16 were R-ISS II and over five were R-ISS III. A main aim was a read-filtering strategy for immune repertoire data, specifically whether clonotypes supported by a single read should be removed.

Bone marrow was sampled from every patient at the time of active disease. Isolation of bone marrow mononuclear cells was performed by Ficoll-Hypaque density gradient centrifugation. To remove myeloma plasma cells, the cells were labeled with CD138 magnetic microbeads on a MACS separator, and CD138-negative cells were then collected by negative selection. Flow cytometry on an Attune NxT with CD138 antibodies was used to check the purity of the isolated cells. Total RNA was extracted using TRIzol reagent and was quantified on a NanoDrop spectrophotometer. Paired RNA-seq and IR-seq were performed on the CD138-negative bone marrow sample of each patient. The CDR3 numbers 14 residues from cysteine through phenylalanine. The entry retains the CDR3 DNA only, 42 bases that are in frame from base 1. According to the germline V gene (reference sequence), CDR1 reads DFQATT and CDR2 reads SNEGSKA. TCR libraries were built from roughly 440 ng RNA with the Immunoverse kit, using molecular barcoded adaptors covering alpha/delta and beta/gamma chains. TCR library preparation was performed with the same RNA that was used for transcriptome sequencing. Sequencing of TCR libraries was carried out on an Illumina HiSeq 4000 with 2 x 150 cycles. The original methods were these. TCR reads were aligned to human V, D, J and C references and assembled into CDR3 clonotypes with MiXCR, including quality filtering and error correction. The tcR package in R was used to analyze clonotype counts and gene usage diversity. Raw mapping reads were checked after the RNA-seq reads had been mapped by STAR aligner version 2.5.3a onto the human GRCh37 genome. To test how sequencing depth affected the clonotypes detected, IR-seq fastq files were randomly downsampled with Seqtk 1.3. In-frame beta chains were kept once TCRdb had trimmed the public reads at Q25 with fastp and called clones with MiXCR. Every CDR3 protein is listed once, alongside the most common genes and DNA of its rows. What appears here as the V and J calls and clone size reflects TCRdb's work, not the paper's. This sample comprises about 14,000 distinct CDR3 sequences, over 20% of them detected only once. 65% to 85% of the sample lies in the top ten.

Study-wide conclusions, independent of this receptor: The correlation between IR-seq and RNA-seq shared clonotype proportions was increased by removal of single-read clonotypes. The sorted CD138-negative fraction was composed of a mixed bone marrow immune population rather than of purified T cells. Compared with RNA-seq, IR-seq captured clonotypes at much higher depth and more reliably, and a smaller IR-seq throughput was enough to identify most shared clonotypes. Single-read clonotypes made up 80% to 90% of clonotypes but only roughly 3.5% of total reads in IR-seq, compared with 65% to 75% of clonotypes and around 41% of reads in RNA-seq.

The V gene is TRBV20-1 and the J gene is TRBJ1-1; 7 middle bases align to TRBD1. This clonotype originated in a donor aged 40 or older with multiple myeloma. Sequenced sample: a population of CD138-negative cells sorted from bone marrow. Interpreted using the paper, the cell subset or site label stands for: bone marrow mononuclear cells depleted of CD138+ plasma/myeloma cells by negative magnetic selection. DNA sequence: TGCAGTGCCTTAGAGTCAGGGGGTTGGACTGAAGCTCTCTTT. It is translated as CSALESGGWTEALF.